This T cell receptor beta chain was recovered during a study of radiation and T cells in renal cell carcinoma. At the level of the study: Nephrectomy followed 15 Gy stereotactic body radiation by 4 weeks.

As for time point: baseline pretreatment blood. Described treatment: 15 Gy SBRT to primary tumor, nephrectomy 4 weeks later. The sample holds a few counts of this clone. Using immunoSEQ multiplex PCR, the repertoire was profiled, and TCRdb retains in-frame clones only, with some absent. The sample has more than 75,000 clones; about four fifths are singletons. The clonotype was recovered from a man aged 55 to 70 with renal cell carcinoma. Sequenced here: blood, sampled from a patient whose treatment included radiotherapy and nephrectomy.

Here the CDR3 reads CASSVGTSGKGLISTDTQYF. The DNA for the CDR3 is TGTGCCAGCAGCGTGGGGACTAGCGGGAAGGGCCTTATTTCGACAGATACGCAGTATTTT. The chain carries TRBV9 and TRBJ2-3; 13 nucleotides line up with TRBD2. The ends lost 2 bases at V and 3 bases at J; junction bases unmatched: 15. Germline V gene lookup returns CDR1 SGDLS and CDR2 YYNGEE. The CDR3 extends over 20 amino acids.